Listed here is a single T cell receptor beta chain. Its antigen remains undetermined. No base qualities exist here, and no much larger clone lies one base off it. Read against the paper, the sample's time point label means: about 28 days (+/-7) after the second vaccine dose. AZD1222 recipients whose second dose came at about 4 weeks and those whose second dose came at about 12 weeks were combined into one group, since spike-specific TCR depth and breadth did not differ between the two schedules. Samples from vaccinated people were obtained from the UK trials COV001 and COV002, which included a single-blind randomized controlled phase 2/3 trial of AZD1222 (ChAdOx1 nCoV-19) in healthy adults. For TCRbeta chain sequencing, PBMC samples were collected from trial participants at day 0 and at day 28 after the second dose. Reading from cysteine to phenylalanine, the CDR3 counts 15 amino acids. Only the CDR3 DNA stays, 45 bases, in frame from base 1. CDR1 and CDR2 (SGHRS, YFSETQ) derive from the germline V gene. Germline trimming amounts to 0 bases on V and 1 base on J, with 3 as the count of junction bases outside the gene matches.

The CDR3 regions of human TCRbeta chains were subjected to immunosequencing. On the study's bioinformatics: TCRs in the repertoires were compared against a reference library of SARS-CoV-2-specific TCRs that had been generated with the MIRA antigen-specificity platform. Breadth meant the fraction of unique TCRs that were SARS-CoV-2-associated, whereas depth meant the fraction of total T cells that were SARS-CoV-2-associated. Using the MIRA data, each spike-specific TCR was mapped to the spike region that the TCR reacts to and placed in a CD4 or CD8 class. Log10-transformed breadth and depth values were compared by one-way ANOVA with Sidak's multiple comparisons tests. Here the immuneACCESS table is served through TCRdb, limited to in-frame sequences with V and J called. Missing clones are a known gap in these copies; in checked studies unresolved V genes cover under half, and the rest lacks a known reason. The DNA gave D and trimming, while V, J and clone size come from that table. The table for this sample lists 89,000 or so clones; about 90% of them were counted only once. Roughly 11% of the sample is in the top ten clones.

This sample stems from a study of T cell responses to AZD1222 COVID-19 vaccine (dated by TCRdb to the early 2020s). Regarding the complete study: TCR sequencing covered roughly 230 trial participants: 200 to 210 given two doses of AZD1222 and 26 given two doses of MenACWY control vaccine. Enrollment into the trials was organized by age into subgroups of 18-55, 56-69 and 70-plus years, and those subgroups contained roughly 140, 27 and 60 TCR-sequenced participants, respectively.

Study-level results and caveats: The vaccine-associated CD4 TCRs covered the entire spike protein, and the dominant responses fell in regions 160-218 and 743-854. Most participants were white British and females outnumbered males, and the authors suggested that clonal diversity may have been underestimated. After two AZD1222 doses, spike-specific TCR breadth and depth were significantly higher than at day 0 and than in MenACWY recipients. Because no day 14 peak-response samples were available, the repertoires could be characterized only after the peak T cell response. Reportedly, almost half of the unique spike-specific TCRs recognized epitopes lying outside the regions that are mutated in the B.1.351 and B.1.1.7 variants. In the small 56-69-year group, the increase in depth fell short of significance, most likely because of low power. Conclusions about previously exposed vaccinees are limited because only a handful of AZD1222 recipients were SARS-CoV-2 seropositive at baseline.

This receptor was taken from an adult who received the AZD1222 COVID-19 vaccine. The starting material was peripheral blood, obtained 28 days after the second AZD1222 dose. The chain employs TRBV5-1 and TRBJ2-7; TRBD2 agrees with 8 junctional bases. At the DNA level, the sequence is TGCGCCAGCAGCTTGGAGGTAGCGGGATCCTACGAGCAGTACTTC. Protein translation: CASSLEVAGSYEQYF. With the portions outside the CDR3 filled from the reference TRBV5-1 and TRBJ2-7 genes, the complete variable region becomes KAGVTQTPRYLIKTRGQQVTLSCSPISGHRSVSWYQQTPGQGLQFLFEYFSETQRNKGNFPGRFSGRQFSNSRSEMNVSTLELGDSALYLCASSLEVAGSYEQYFGPGTRLTVT.